What follows describes a single TCR beta chain. Its cognate antigen is unknown. The sample belongs to a study of cytomegalovirus exposure and HLA in healthy donors. Study-wide results and caveats: Some TCR beta chains (164 of them) were listed as cytomegalovirus-associated. Most CMV-associated TCR beta chains were later found to appear HLA-restricted. In the analysis, some V segments, TRBV6-2 and TRBV6-3 included, were excluded as indistinguishable.

It was with 60 Vbeta and 13 Jbeta primers that the PCR ran. Libraries were prepared by immunoSEQ multiplex PCR; TCRdb keeps only in-frame clonotypes and omits some of them. The table records some 110,000 clones, approximately 83% of them present only once. CDR1 and CDR2 from the germline V gene are MGHDK and SYGVNS. The V end lost 4 bases, the J end lost 2 bases, and 6 bases lay between the germline ends. CDR3 size: 14 residues. Sequenced material: PBMCs. This sequence joins TRBV25-1 and TRBJ2-6; unclear D gene. The clonotype originates from a man younger than 30 in good health and CMV-seronegative. Written as DNA, the CDR3 is TGTGCCAGCAGTGCCGAGGCTGGGGCCAACGTCCTGACTTTC. This translates into CASSAEAGANVLTF. The complete variable domain, with remaining parts taken from reference TRBV25-1 and TRBJ2-6, reads EADIYQTPRYLVIGTGKKITLECSQTMGHDKMYWYQQDPGMELHLIHYSYGVNSTEKGDLSSESTVSRIRTEHFPLTLESARPSHTSQYLCASSAEAGANVLTFGAGSRLTVL.